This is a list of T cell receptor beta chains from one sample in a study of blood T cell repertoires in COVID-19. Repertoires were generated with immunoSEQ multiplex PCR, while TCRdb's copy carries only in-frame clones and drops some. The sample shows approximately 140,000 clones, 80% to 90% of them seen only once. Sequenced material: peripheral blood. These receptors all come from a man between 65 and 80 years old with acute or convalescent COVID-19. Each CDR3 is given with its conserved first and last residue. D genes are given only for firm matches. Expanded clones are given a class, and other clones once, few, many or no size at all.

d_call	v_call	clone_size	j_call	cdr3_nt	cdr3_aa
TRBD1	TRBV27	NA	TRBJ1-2	TGTGCCAGCAGTTCACGACAGGGCTATGGCTACACCTTC	CASSSRQGYGYTF
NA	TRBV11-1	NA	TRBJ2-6	TGTGCCAGCAGCCCACAGGAAGGGTCTGGGGCCAACGTCCTGACTTTC	CASSPQEGSGANVLTF
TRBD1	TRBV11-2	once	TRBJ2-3	TGTGCCAGCAGCTCCCTGGGGACAGGGCTTACCCAGACGCAGTATTTT	CASSSLGTGLTQTQYF
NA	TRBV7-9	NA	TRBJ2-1	TGTGCCAGCAGCCCTAGCGCACATAATGAGCAGTTCTTC	CASSPSAHNEQFF
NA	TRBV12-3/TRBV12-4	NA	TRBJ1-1	TGTGCCAGCAGTAATCGACAGAACACTGAAGCTTTCTTT	CASSNRQNTEAFF
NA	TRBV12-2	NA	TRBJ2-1	TGTGCAAGTCGCTTAGTCCCGGGACTAGCGGGAGGTGAGAGGGATGAGCAGTTCTTC	CASRLVPGLAGGERDEQFF
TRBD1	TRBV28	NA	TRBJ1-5	TGTGCCAGCAGTTCGTACAGGGGAAGCAATCAGCCCCAGCATTTT	CASSSYRGSNQPQHF
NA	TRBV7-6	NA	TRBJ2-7	TGTGCCAGCGCCCGAGGGAGCTCCTACGAGCAGTACTTC	CASARGSSYEQYF
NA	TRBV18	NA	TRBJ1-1	TGTGCCAGCTCACCTAACCGGGAATTGGCTTTCTTT	CASSPNRELAFF
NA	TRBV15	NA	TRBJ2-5	TGTGCCACCAGCAGCAGGGGTATACAAGAGACCCAGTACTTC	CATSSRGIQETQYF
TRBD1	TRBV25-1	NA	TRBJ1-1	TGTGCCAGCAGAACGAAGACAGGGCTGAACACTGAAGCTTTCTTT	CASRTKTGLNTEAFF
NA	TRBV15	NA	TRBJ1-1	TGTGCCACCAGCAGTGGACTGTTTTCAGGTGGAGCTTTCTTT	CATSSGLFSGGAFF
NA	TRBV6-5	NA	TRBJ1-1	TGTGCCAGCAAAAGTGGGGGGGCGAACACTGAAGCTTTCTTT	CASKSGGANTEAFF
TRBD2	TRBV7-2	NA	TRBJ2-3	TGTGCCAGCAGCTTATTAGTGACTAGCGGGACCGCGAGCACAGATACGCAGTATTTT	CASSLLVTSGTASTDTQYF
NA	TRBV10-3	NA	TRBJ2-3	TGTGCCATCGGCATAAGCACAGATACGCAGTATTTT	CAIGISTDTQYF
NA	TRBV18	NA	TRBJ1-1	TGTGCCAGCTCACCAGGGCTCGCGAACACTGAAGCTTTCTTT	CASSPGLANTEAFF
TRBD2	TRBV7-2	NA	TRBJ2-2	TGTGCCAGCAGCTTAAATTCGGGAGGGATCGGCACCGGGGAGCTGTTTTTT	CASSLNSGGIGTGELFF
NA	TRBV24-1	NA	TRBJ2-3	TGTGCCACCAGTGATTACAGGGGAAGCGGGACAGATACGCAGTATTTT	CATSDYRGSGTDTQYF
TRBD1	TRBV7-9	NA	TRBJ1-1	TGTGCCAGCAGCTTGACAGGGGCTGAAGCTTTCTTT	CASSLTGAEAFF
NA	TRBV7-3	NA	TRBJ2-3	TGTGCCAGCAGCTTACGAGGCGCAGGGGTCACAGATACGCAGTATTTT	CASSLRGAGVTDTQYF
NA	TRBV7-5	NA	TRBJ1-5	TGTGCCAGAAGCTTATATTCGGGCAGGGTAGGGCAGCCCCAGCATTTT	CARSLYSGRVGQPQHF
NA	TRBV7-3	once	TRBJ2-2	TGTGCCAGCAGCCTAAACGCGATCGCGAACACCGGGGAGCTGTTTTTT	CASSLNAIANTGELFF
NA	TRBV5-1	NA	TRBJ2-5	TGCGCCAGCAGCTTGGCAACAGGGATAATCTCCCAAGAGACCCAGTACTTC	CASSLATGIISQETQYF
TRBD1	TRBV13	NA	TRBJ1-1	TGTGCCAGCAGCCGTAACAGGGGGCTCACTGAAGCTTTCTTT	CASSRNRGLTEAFF
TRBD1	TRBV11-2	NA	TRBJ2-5	TGTGCCAGCAGCCCCCGGACAGGGATGGCAGCAGAGACCCAGTACTTC	CASSPRTGMAAETQYF
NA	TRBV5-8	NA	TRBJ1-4	TGTGCCAGCAGCAAAGGCCAGGGGTCTAATGAAAAACTGTTTTTT	CASSKGQGSNEKLFF
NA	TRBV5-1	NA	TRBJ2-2	TGCGCCAGCAGCTTGTCGGTTAAAACGAACACCGGGGAGCTGTTTTTT	CASSLSVKTNTGELFF
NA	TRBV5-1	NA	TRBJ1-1	TGCGCCAGCAGCTTGGAGGCTAGGAGCACTGAAGCTTTCTTT	CASSLEARSTEAFF
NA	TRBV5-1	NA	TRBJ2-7	TGCGCCAGCAGCTTGGGTTCAGGGGCCTACGAGCAGTACTTC	CASSLGSGAYEQYF
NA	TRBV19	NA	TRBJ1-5	TGTGCCAGTAGTATTCCCCAGGGGTTTCAGCCCCAGCATTTT	CASSIPQGFQPQHF
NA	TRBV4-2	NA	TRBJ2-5	TGTGCCAGCAGCCAAGGTTCGGGAGTTTGGGGAGAGACCCAGTACTTC	CASSQGSGVWGETQYF
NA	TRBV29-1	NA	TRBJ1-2	TGCAGCGTTGAACAAGGGGTTGGTGGCTACACCTTC	CSVEQGVGGYTF
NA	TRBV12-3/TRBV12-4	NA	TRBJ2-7	TGTGCCAGCAGTCTAACGTACTACGAGCAGTACTTC	CASSLTYYEQYF
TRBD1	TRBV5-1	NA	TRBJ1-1	TGCGCCAGCAGCTTGGCCGCTTACAGGGGCCCTGAAGCTTTCTTT	CASSLAAYRGPEAFF
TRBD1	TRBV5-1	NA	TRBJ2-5	TGCGCCAGCAGAGGAGGACAGGGGGTCCAAGAGACCCAGTACTTC	CASRGGQGVQETQYF
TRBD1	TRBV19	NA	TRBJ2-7	TGTGCCACTACTTCAGGGGGCCAGGGCTACGAGCAGTACTTC	CATTSGGQGYEQYF
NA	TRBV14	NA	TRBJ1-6	TGTGCCAGCAGCCAACTCCCAGGGCACAATTCACCCCTCCACTTT	CASSQLPGHNSPLHF
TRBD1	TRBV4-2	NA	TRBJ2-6	TGTGCCAGCAGTCAAGGGGGACAGGGGGCGGCTGGGGCCAACGTCCTGACTTTC	CASSQGGQGAAGANVLTF
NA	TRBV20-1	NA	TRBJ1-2	TGCAGTGCTAGAGCTCTTTATGGCTACACCTTC	CSARALYGYTF
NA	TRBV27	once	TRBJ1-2	TGTGCCAGCAGTTCCAGGGGATGGGGCTACACCTTC	CASSSRGWGYTF
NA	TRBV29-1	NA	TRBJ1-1	TGCAGCGTTGACGTCACTGAAGCTTTCTTT	CSVDVTEAFF
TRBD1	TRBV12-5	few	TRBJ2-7	TGTGCTAGTGGTTTGGGGACAGGACCCACCTACGAGCAGTACTTC	CASGLGTGPTYEQYF
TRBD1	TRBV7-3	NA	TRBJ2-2	TGTGCCAGCAGACCAGGGACAGGGGGAGGCACCGGGGAGCTGTTTTTT	CASRPGTGGGTGELFF
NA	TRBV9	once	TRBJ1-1	TGTGCCAGCAGCGTAGCAGGGTTCACTGAAGCTTTCTTT	CASSVAGFTEAFF
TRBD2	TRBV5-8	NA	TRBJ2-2	TGTGCCAGCAGCTTGAGTACTAGCGGGAGACGGGCCGGGGAGCTGTTTTTT	CASSLSTSGRRAGELFF